This is a list of T cell receptor beta chains from one sample in a study of cytomegalovirus exposure and HLA in healthy donors. Sequenced by immunoSEQ multiplex PCR; TCRdb stores in-frame clones only, minus some. The sample yields some 120,000 clones, 55% to 75% seen once. The source material was PBMCs. Every receptor here comes from a young man in good health and CMV-seropositive. Each CDR3 is given with its conserved first and last residue. Clone size is shown for a subset of rows, as once, few, many or a class of expanded clone.

j_gene: TRBJ1-3; v_gene: TRBV6-1; abundance: NA; CDR3aa: CASSEALETYGNTIYF
j_gene: TRBJ1-2; v_gene: TRBV28; abundance: NA; CDR3aa: CASRGGQPYYGYTF
j_gene: TRBJ1-2; v_gene: TRBV2; abundance: few; CDR3aa: CASSDRGYGYTF
j_gene: TRBJ1-6; v_gene: TRBV30; abundance: NA; CDR3aa: CAWSVVGTGYSPLHF
j_gene: TRBJ2-2; v_gene: TRBV2; abundance: NA; CDR3aa: CANKGVTDGELFF
j_gene: TRBJ2-1; v_gene: TRBV7-6; abundance: few; CDR3aa: CASSLAESGRLYNEQFF
j_gene: TRBJ2-4; v_gene: TRBV9; abundance: NA; CDR3aa: CASRFGGRTSELAKNIQYF
j_gene: TRBJ2-1; v_gene: TRBV5-1; abundance: NA; CDR3aa: CASTRDPSYNEQFF
j_gene: TRBJ2-1; v_gene: TRBV5-4; abundance: once; CDR3aa: CASSTRLAGGTDEQFF
j_gene: TRBJ2-1; v_gene: TRBV5-6; abundance: once; CDR3aa: CASSPAASGFTYNEQFF
j_gene: TRBJ2-3; v_gene: TRBV7-9; abundance: NA; CDR3aa: CASSLAGSPARTDTQYF
j_gene: TRBJ2-7; v_gene: TRBV2; abundance: NA; CDR3aa: CASSDIWASGRTRTYEQYF
j_gene: TRBJ1-2; v_gene: TRBV9; abundance: NA; CDR3aa: CASSQTGYNYGYTF
j_gene: TRBJ2-1; v_gene: TRBV7-8; abundance: few; CDR3aa: CASSFGRGSYNEQFF
j_gene: TRBJ2-1; v_gene: TRBV5-1; abundance: few; CDR3aa: CASSSVSGRGTYNEQFF
j_gene: TRBJ1-1; v_gene: TRBV5-4; abundance: NA; CDR3aa: CASSWDRGSVRAFF
j_gene: TRBJ2-7; v_gene: TRBV11-2; abundance: NA; CDR3aa: CASSLYPAGYEQYF
j_gene: TRBJ1-1; v_gene: TRBV10-3; abundance: NA; CDR3aa: CAISEFPDRPNTEAFF
j_gene: TRBJ2-7; v_gene: TRBV7-2; abundance: NA; CDR3aa: CASSLVEGVMKQYF
j_gene: TRBJ2-7; v_gene: TRBV2; abundance: NA; CDR3aa: CASSEGAGAPYEQYF
j_gene: TRBJ2-5; v_gene: TRBV28; abundance: NA; CDR3aa: CASSLIGAETQYF
j_gene: TRBJ2-5; v_gene: TRBV29-1; abundance: NA; CDR3aa: CSVGATSGAKYF
j_gene: TRBJ2-5; v_gene: TRBV19; abundance: NA; CDR3aa: CASSISGNQETQYF
j_gene: TRBJ2-7; v_gene: TRBV20-1; abundance: few; CDR3aa: CSARGDRRGDF
j_gene: TRBJ2-1; v_gene: TRBV6-5; abundance: few; CDR3aa: CASSRDYYNEQFF
j_gene: TRBJ2-3; v_gene: TRBV5-1; abundance: NA; CDR3aa: CASSLGGSTDTQYF
j_gene: TRBJ2-1; v_gene: TRBV6-1; abundance: once; CDR3aa: CASSERLAGVYEQFF
j_gene: TRBJ2-2; v_gene: TRBV5-4; abundance: few; CDR3aa: CASSSKTRNTGELFF
j_gene: TRBJ2-5; v_gene: TRBV5-1; abundance: NA; CDR3aa: CASSSDRAETQYF
j_gene: TRBJ1-2; v_gene: TRBV6-6; abundance: NA; CDR3aa: CASSSGQTLYGYTF
j_gene: TRBJ1-1; v_gene: TRBV6-6; abundance: few; CDR3aa: CASSTGQGGSEAFF
j_gene: TRBJ2-1; v_gene: TRBV7-2; abundance: NA; CDR3aa: CASSYTVRGYNEQFF
j_gene: TRBJ1-2; v_gene: TRBV7-9; abundance: few; CDR3aa: CASTPQGYYGYTF
j_gene: TRBJ1-4; v_gene: TRBV7-2; abundance: NA; CDR3aa: CASSPPMGTGEKLFF
j_gene: TRBJ1-2; v_gene: TRBV28; abundance: few; CDR3aa: CASSFGTGQGNYGYTF
j_gene: TRBJ2-7; v_gene: TRBV2; abundance: once; CDR3aa: CAGAGGTSYEQYF
j_gene: TRBJ1-2; v_gene: TRBV19; abundance: NA; CDR3aa: CASSYGQGEIHYGYTF
j_gene: TRBJ2-2; v_gene: TRBV7-2; abundance: few; CDR3aa: CASSLGLAGILTGELFF
j_gene: TRBJ2-7; v_gene: TRBV4-2; abundance: once; CDR3aa: CASSQESRSYEQYF
j_gene: TRBJ2-1; v_gene: TRBV5-4; abundance: NA; CDR3aa: CASSPGGGGGRSYNEQFF
j_gene: TRBJ2-1; v_gene: TRBV7-9; abundance: few; CDR3aa: CSSSFPAPGQGSSYNEQFF
j_gene: TRBJ2-3; v_gene: TRBV6-1; abundance: NA; CDR3aa: CASNKDRDSDTQYF
j_gene: TRBJ2-7; v_gene: TRBV6-5; abundance: NA; CDR3aa: CASSLGGDSYEQYF
j_gene: TRBJ2-1; v_gene: TRBV29-1; abundance: NA; CDR3aa: CSVETSRNNEQFF
j_gene: TRBJ2-7; v_gene: TRBV19; abundance: NA; CDR3aa: CASSRRTGGISYEQYF
j_gene: TRBJ2-1; v_gene: TRBV11-3; abundance: NA; CDR3aa: CASSSEGTGTRNEQFF